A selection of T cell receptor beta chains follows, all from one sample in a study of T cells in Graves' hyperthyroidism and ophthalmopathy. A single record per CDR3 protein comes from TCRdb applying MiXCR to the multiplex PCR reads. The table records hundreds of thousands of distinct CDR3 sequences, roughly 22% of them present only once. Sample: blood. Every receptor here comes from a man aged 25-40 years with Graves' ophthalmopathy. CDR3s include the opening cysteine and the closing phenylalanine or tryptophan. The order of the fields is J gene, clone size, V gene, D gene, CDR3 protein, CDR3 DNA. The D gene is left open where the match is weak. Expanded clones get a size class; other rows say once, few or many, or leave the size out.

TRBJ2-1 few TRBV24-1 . CATSDELGWEQFF TGTGCCACCAGTGATGAACTCGGGTGGGAGCAGTTCTTC
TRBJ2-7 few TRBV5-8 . CASSFLAPDF TGTGCCAGCAGCTTCCTCGCGCCGGACTTC
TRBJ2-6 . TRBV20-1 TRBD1 CSAMKTGTSGANVLTF TGCAGTGCCATGAAGACAGGGACGTCTGGGGCCAACGTCCTGACTTTC
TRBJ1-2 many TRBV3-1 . CASSLRKVNYGYTF TGTGCCAGCAGCCTCAGGAAGGTTAACTATGGCTACACCTTC
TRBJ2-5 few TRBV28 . CASTNGERLGTQYF TGTGCCAGCACTAATGGGGAAAGGCTTGGGACCCAGTACTTC
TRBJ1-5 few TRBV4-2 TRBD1 CASSQDQGGQPQHF TGTGCCAGCAGCCAAGACCAGGGGGGACAGCCCCAGCATTTT
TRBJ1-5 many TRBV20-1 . CSATQGGNQPQHF TGCAGTGCTACCCAAGGAGGCAATCAGCCCCAGCATTTT
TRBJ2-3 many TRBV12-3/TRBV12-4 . CASSLGTLSTDTQYF TGTGCCAGCAGTTTGGGCACTTTGAGCACAGATACGCAGTATTTT
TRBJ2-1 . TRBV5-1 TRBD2 CASSLPREGLRNEQFF TGCGCCAGCAGCTTGCCACGGGAGGGCCTTCGAAATGAGCAGTTCTTC
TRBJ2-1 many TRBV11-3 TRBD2 CASSLYSGRATYNEQFF TGTGCCAGCAGCTTGTATAGCGGGAGGGCGACGTACAATGAGCAGTTCTTC
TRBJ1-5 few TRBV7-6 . CASSLQAGQPQHF TGTGCCAGCAGCTTACAGGCGGGTCAGCCCCAGCATTTT
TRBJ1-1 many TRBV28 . CASSSPGLSENTEAFF TGTGCCAGCAGTTCGCCGGGACTGAGCGAAAACACTGAAGCTTTCTTT
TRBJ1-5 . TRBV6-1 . CASTGRSNQPQHF TGTGCCAGCACGGGGCGAAGCAATCAGCCCCAGCATTTT
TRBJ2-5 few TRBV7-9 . CASSGTGLKETQYF TGTGCCAGCAGCGGGACCGGACTAAAAGAGACCCAGTACTTC
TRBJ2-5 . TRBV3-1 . CASSESRGQETQYF TGTGCCAGCAGCGAATCCAGGGGACAAGAGACCCAGTACTTC
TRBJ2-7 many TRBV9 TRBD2 CASSVQAGGNYEQYF TGTGCCAGCAGCGTACAAGCGGGAGGGAACTACGAGCAGTACTTC
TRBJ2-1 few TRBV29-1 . CSVPDSNGKFSYNEQFF TGCAGCGTTCCAGACAGTAACGGGAAATTCTCCTACAATGAGCAGTTCTTC
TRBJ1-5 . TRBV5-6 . CASSLGPEQPQHF TGTGCCAGCAGCTTGGGGCCGGAGCAGCCCCAGCATTTT
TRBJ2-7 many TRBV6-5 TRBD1 CARPPGQGRYEQYF TGTGCCAGACCACCGGGACAGGGAAGGTACGAGCAGTACTTC
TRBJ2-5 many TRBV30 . CAWSPTFGKETQYF TGTGCCTGGAGTCCCACCTTCGGAAAAGAGACCCAGTACTTC
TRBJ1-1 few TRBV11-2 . CASSLNRQANTEAFF TGTGCCAGCAGCTTAAATCGACAGGCTAACACTGAAGCTTTCTTT
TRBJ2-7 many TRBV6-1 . CASSSRTSGYEQYF TGTGCCAGCAGTTCCAGGACATCGGGTTACGAGCAGTACTTC
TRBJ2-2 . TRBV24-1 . CATSPGTANTGELFF TGTGCCACCAGTCCCGGGACGGCGAACACCGGGGAGCTGTTTTTT
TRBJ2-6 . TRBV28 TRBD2 CASSFLWTSGRSSSGANVLTF TGTGCCAGCAGTTTCTTATGGACTAGCGGGAGGTCTTCGTCTGGGGCCAACGTCCTGACTTTC
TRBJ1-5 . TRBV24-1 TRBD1 CATSETRQGDSNQPQHF TGTGCCACCAGTGAGACCCGACAGGGGGATAGCAATCAGCCCCAGCATTTT
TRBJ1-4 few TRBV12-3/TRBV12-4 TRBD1 CASSSGQGQGNEKLFF TGTGCCAGCAGTTCCGGACAAGGACAGGGGAATGAAAAACTGTTTTTT
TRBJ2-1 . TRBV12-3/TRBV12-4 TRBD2 CASSPNILAFQFF TGTGCCAGCAGTCCCAATATACTAGCGTTCCAGTTCTTC